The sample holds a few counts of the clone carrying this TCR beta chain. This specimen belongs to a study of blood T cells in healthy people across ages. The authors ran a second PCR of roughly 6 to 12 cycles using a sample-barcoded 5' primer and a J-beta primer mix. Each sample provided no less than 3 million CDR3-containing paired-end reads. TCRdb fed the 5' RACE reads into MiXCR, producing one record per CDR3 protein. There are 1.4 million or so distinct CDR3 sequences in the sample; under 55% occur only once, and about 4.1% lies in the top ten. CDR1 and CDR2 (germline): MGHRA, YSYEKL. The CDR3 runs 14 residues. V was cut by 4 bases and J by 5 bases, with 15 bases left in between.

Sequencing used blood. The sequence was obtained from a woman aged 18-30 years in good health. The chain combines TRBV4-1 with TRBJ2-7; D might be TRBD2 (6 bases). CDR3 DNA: TGCGCCAGCAGCCCGGCGGGGATTCGAAACGAGCAGTACTTC. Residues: CASSPAGIRNEQYF.